The TCR beta chain described here comes from a study of T cell responses to AZD1222 COVID-19 vaccine. Study-level points and caveats: Vaccine-associated CD4 TCRs spanned spike, dominant at 160-218 and 743-854. Repertoires were sampled only after the peak T cell response.

Trimming cost V 4 bases and J 9 bases, with 14 bases left between them. The CDR3 totals 12 residues. Points on this clone: The antigen is unknown.

Profiling relied on immunoSEQ multiplex PCR, and the TCRdb table lists in-frame clones only, not all of them. Of 130,000 to 150,000 clones in the sample, 75% to 90% were seen once. This clonotype originated in an adult in good health. Source: peripheral blood, taken on day 0 of MenACWY control vaccination. The rearrangement links TRBV5-3 to TRBJ2-7; possibly TRBD1 for D (5 bases). TRBV5-3 qualifies as an ORF whose function is uncertain. DNA of the CDR3: TGTGCCAGAAGCCAAGGGGATCTAGGGCAGTACGTC. Its protein is CARSQGDLGQYV.